Reported below is one T cell receptor (beta chain). Its binding antigen is unknown. The input lacks base qualities; no much larger clone sits a single base away. Library preparation employed the immunoSEQ multiplex PCR assay. Under the source paper's analysis protocol: To diagnose cytomegalovirus status from the catalog of TCR beta chain sequences, a statistical classification framework was built. This is the immuneACCESS table as TCRdb keeps it, with only in-frame sequences that have V and J called. A part of the clones is gone; compared with another copy, unresolved V genes explain less than half, and the rest is unexplained. Clone size and V and J calls were adopted from that table, with D and trimming inferred from the DNA. The sample records 110,000 or so clones, approximately 90% of which are singletons. The ten largest account for 1.5% to 2% of the sample. This sample was taken from a study of cytomegalovirus exposure and HLA in healthy donors (TCRdb year 2017). Regarding the research as a whole: According to a later analysis, the approximately 130 validation repertoires were produced on the same platform as the 680 or so repertoires of the first cohort. The study combined high-throughput TCR immunosequencing, statistical association of individual TCRs with disease status, and machine learning to predict cytomegalovirus infection status. A separate validation cohort of about 110 different subjects was used in addition to the roughly 640-subject first cohort. The aim of the study was to test whether cataloging public T cell receptors could identify signatures of past pathogen exposure.

From the cysteine through the phenylalanine, the CDR3 covers 13 amino acids. Only CDR3 DNA is held: 39 bases, read in frame from base 1. The junction carries 9 bases between V and J, which are trimmed by 5 bases and 2 bases respectively. CDR1 and CDR2 are read off the germline V gene as MRHNA and SNTAGT. Donors formed part of the validation cohort, which comprised over a hundred subjects and was distinct from the first cohort of under 850 subjects. General findings and caveats noted by the study authors: The authors suggested that the approach could potentially be extended to other disease states and immunological phenotypes. The classifier was reported to diagnose cytomegalovirus status with high specificity and sensitivity in both the original and validation cohorts. Of the cluster scores, approximately 94% were above 0 in a later analysis, which found that TCRs clustered in the first cohort also tended to co-occur in the 120 or so validation repertoires. A later analysis had no HLA typing for the validation cohort, so co-occurrence there was scored across all 110 or so repertoires. Most TCR sequences were seen in very few donors, while some public TCRs were found in many individuals. A few of the identified cytomegalovirus-associated TCR beta chains were confirmed in vitro to be specific for cytomegalovirus antigens. A total of fewer than 200 TCR beta chains were listed by the study as associated with cytomegalovirus.

Here the chain combines TRBV6-4 and TRBJ1-2, with TRBD1 tentatively as D gene (6 bases match). The sample consisted of PBMCs. The TCR comes from a man aged 18 to 30 in good health and CMV-seronegative. The nucleotide sequence reads TGTGCCAGCAGTCCCGACAGGAACTATGGCTACACCTTC. It translates to CASSPDRNYGYTF.